Shown below are 23 T cell receptor beta chains from a single sample sequenced in a study of spatial heterogeneity in lung cancer (dated by TCRdb to between 2018 and 2021). The library came from 5' RACE. The reads were generated on a NextSeq 500. The raw public reads went through TCRdb reprocessing: fastp at Q25, MiXCR clone calling, in-frame beta chains kept. Rows merge per CDR3 protein into single entries with the most common DNA and genes. The sample contains some 34,000 distinct CDR3 sequences, under 8.5% of them found a single time. 25% to 35% of the sample rests with the top ten. Sample time point, as interpreted from the label and publication: sample taken at primary tumor resection. The sample was PBMCs, taken at surgery. The receptors come from a female donor with early-stage non-small cell lung cancer.

This clonotype was counted only a few times. CDR3 amino acids: CASSKTGVGRMNEQFF. The CDR3, as DNA: TGCGCCAGCAGCAAAACCGGCGTAGGCAGGATGAATGAGCAGTTCTTC. This sequence joins TRBV4-1 and TRBJ2-1; D remains unclear. Between the trimmed V and J ends, which lost 5 bases and 7 bases, there was a span of 21 bases. Germline-derived CDR1 and CDR2 are MGHRA and YSYEKL. The CDR3 is made up of 16 amino acids.

This chain uses TRBV11-3 with TRBJ2-1; possible D gene TRBD2, 5 bases. CDR1 SGHNT and CDR2 YENEEA come from the germline V gene. V lost 0 bases, J lost 15 bases, and 12 bases lay in between. The CDR3 runs to 12 residues. CDR3 protein: CASSLDREAPFF. For the CDR3, the DNA is TGTGCCAGCAGCTTAGATCGGGAAGCCCCGTTCTTC.

This clonotype has ten or more counts. The V gene is TRBV7-2, the J gene TRBJ2-5; unclear D gene. Germline CDR1 is SGHTA and CDR2 is FQGNSA. The CDR3 extends over 15 amino acids. The germline V and J ends were trimmed by 1 base and 9 bases, with 18 bases remaining between them. The CDR3 nucleotides read TGTGCCAGCAGCTTAGTGTTTGGTCCCGTTTTTGCCCAGTACTTC. This codes for CASSLVFGPVFAQYF.

This clonotype was detected ten times or more. V is TRBV5-4 and J is TRBJ2-1, with 10 nucleotides matching TRBD2. The length of the CDR3 is 16 residues. Trimming at V came to 1 base and at J to 5 bases, leaving 6 bases not matched to a gene. Germline V gene sequence: CDR1 SGHNT, CDR2 YYREEE (reference sequence). In DNA form, the CDR3 reads TGTGCCAGCAGCTTGCTTTTTCTAGCGGGGGACAATGAGCAGTTCTTC. Translating it yields CASSLLFLAGDNEQFF. Supplemented by reference TRBV5-4 and TRBJ2-1, the full variable domain reads ETGVTQSPTHLIKTRGQQVTLRCSSQSGHNTVSWYQQALGQGPQFIFQYYREEENGRGNFPPRFSGLQFPNYSSELNVNALELDDSALYLCASSLLFLAGDNEQFFGPGTRLTVL.

This clonotype was observed at least ten times. The J gene is TRBJ2-1, the V gene TRBV7-9; D is uncertain. The CDR3 is 12 residues long. The germline CDR1 and CDR2 sequences are SEHNR and FQNEAQ (reference sequence). Between the trimmed V and J ends, which lost 1 base and 8 bases, there was a span of 6 bases. In nucleotides, the CDR3 is TGTGCCAGCAGCTTAGGGAGCTATGAGCAGTTCTTC. Translation gives CASSLGSYEQFF.

This clonotype came up many times. V and J are TRBV20-1 and TRBJ1-6; D unclear. There are 16 residues in the CDR3. Trimming pared 0 bases from V and 8 bases from J, leaving 17 bases between. The germline gives CDR1 DFQATT, CDR2 SNEGSKA (reference sequence). DNA for the CDR3: TGCAGTGCTAGAGAATCAGACGGAACTGGGCATTCACCCCTCCACTTT. Translating it yields CSARESDGTGHSPLHF.

This chain joins TRBV20-1 and TRBJ2-3; TRBD2 matches at 8 bases. Trimming cost V 7 bases and J 1 base; bases outside gene matches: 10. In germline, CDR1 is DFQATT, CDR2 SNEGSKA (reference sequence). The CDR3 runs to 15 residues. In DNA form, the CDR3 reads TGCAGTGAAACGCCCTTGCGGGAGGGCACAGATACGCAGTATTTT. Residues: CSETPLREGTDTQYF.

This chain links TRBV20-1 with TRBJ2-1; 9 bases agree with TRBD2. V was pared by 4 bases and J by 9 bases, with 10 bases of the junction left unmatched. Germline loops: CDR1 DFQATT, CDR2 SNEGSKA (reference sequence). The length of the CDR3 is 14 residues. The CDR3 is CSAIGDLREGEQFF. In nucleotides, the CDR3 is TGCAGTGCTATTGGGGACTTGCGGGAGGGTGAGCAGTTCTTC.

This clonotype was seen repeatedly, ten times or more. This chain connects TRBV6-6 to TRBJ1-5; D not resolved. The CDR3 contains 13 residues. The V gene's germline CDR1 is MNHNY and CDR2 SVGAGI (reference sequence). V lost 7 bases, J lost 4 bases, and 11 bases lay in between. CDR3 residues: CASTAQPNQPQHF. CDR3 sequence (DNA): TGTGCCAGCACCGCTCAGCCGAATCAGCCCCAGCATTTT.

The rearrangement joins TRBV7-2 to TRBJ2-1; no reliable D call. V gave up 9 bases and J gave up 2 bases, with 17 bases separating them. This CDR3 is built from 15 residues. The V gene's germline CDR1 is SGHTA and CDR2 FQGNSA. The CDR3 DNA follows: TGTGCCAGTGTACTTAACACAGCTACCTACAATGAGCAGTTCTTC. Residues: CASVLNTATYNEQFF.

This chain uses TRBV12-3 or TRBV12-4 with TRBJ2-2; D unresolved. The CDR3 loop spans 12 amino acids. V was pared by 6 bases and J by 7 bases, with 9 bases between. CDR3 sequence reads: CASSPYSGELFF. The CDR3 DNA is TGTGCCAGCAGCCCCTACAGCGGGGAGCTGTTTTTT.

The chain carries TRBV10-3 and TRBJ2-3, with D perhaps TRBD1 (5 bases). CDR3 length: 14 amino acids. Trimming took 0 bases from V and 3 from J, leaving 7 bases between them. Germline V gene sequence: CDR1 ENHRY, CDR2 SYGVKD. The CDR3 spells CAISESAGTDTQYF. CDR3 sequence (DNA): TGTGCCATCAGTGAGTCGGCAGGGACAGATACGCAGTATTTT.

This sequence joins TRBV29-1 and TRBJ1-1, with D tentatively TRBD1 (6 bases). This CDR3 region has 13 residues. CDR1 and CDR2 (germline): SQVTM, ANQGSEA. The germline V and J ends were trimmed by 7 bases and 3 bases, with 15 bases remaining between them. CDR3 region: CSAMGGWYTEAFF. In DNA, the CDR3 is TGCAGCGCCATGGGGGGCTGGTACACTGAAGCTTTCTTT.

The chain recombines TRBV15 with TRBJ1-1; no clear D gene. Trimming left V 2 bases short and J 0 bases short, with 10 bases between. The germline CDR1 and CDR2 sequences are LNHNV and YYDKDF (reference sequence). The CDR3 has 15 amino acids. The chain's CDR3 is CATSRPWSLNTEAFF. The CDR3 DNA sequence: TGTGCCACCAGCAGACCCTGGAGTTTGAACACTGAAGCTTTCTTT.

This clonotype was counted between two and nine times. The chain carries TRBV11-2 and TRBJ2-7; 11 nucleotides line up with TRBD2. This CDR3 spans 16 amino acids. Trimming cost V 2 bases and J 3 bases; bases outside gene matches: 6. In germline, CDR1 is SGHAT, CDR2 FQNNGV. The CDR3 DNA reads TGTGCCAGCAGCTTAACAGCCGGGACTAGCGGCTACGAGCAGTACTTC. Translation gives CASSLTAGTSGYEQYF.

This clonotype was recorded many times. At one end, the junction sequence differs from germline, possibly due to a read error. The rearrangement uses TRBV5-1 and TRBJ2-2; D might be TRBD1 or TRBD2, each matching 7 bases. This CDR3 spans 14 amino acids. Germline V CDR1 and CDR2: SGHRS, YFSETQ. The CDR3 coding sequence is TGCGCCACCAGCGGGACAGCGAACACCGGGGAGCTGTTTTTT. Residues: CATSGTANTGELFF.

As regards this clonotype: Given the absence of the conserved phenylalanine or tryptophan at the CDR3 end, a read error is likely. The chain has TRBV5-1 and TRBJ2-7; D not certain. Between the trimmed V and J ends, which lost 0 bases and 3 bases, there was a span of 4 bases. Looked up from germline, CDR1 is SGHRS and CDR2 is YFSETQ. This CDR3 contains 12 residues. The CDR3 protein is CASSLDGYEQYL. CDR3 DNA: TGCGCCAGCAGCTTGGATGGCTACGAGCAGTACCTC.

The rearrangement joins TRBV2 to TRBJ1-5; no reliable D call. Trimming removed 5 bases at V and 4 bases at J, with 9 bases between. There are 13 residues in the CDR3. The V gene's germline CDR1 is SNHLY and CDR2 FYNNEI. Written as DNA, the CDR3 is TGTGCCAGCAGTCCCTCAAGGAATCAGCCCCAGCATTTT. This sequence encodes CASSPSRNQPQHF.

This clonotype was detected ten times or more. CDR3 sequence: CASRTGESYEQYF. The CDR3 nucleotides read TGCGCCAGCCGGACAGGCGAATCCTACGAGCAGTACTTC. This chain links TRBV5-1 with TRBJ2-7, with 7 bases fitting TRBD1. V lost 7 bases and J lost 1; bases outside the gene matches: 5. CDR1 is SGHRS, CDR2 YFSETQ, per germline. The CDR3 extends over 13 amino acids.

The chain has TRBV4-3 and TRBJ2-1; D not resolved. The CDR3 totals 15 residues. Germline CDR1 LGHNA, CDR2 YSLEER. The V and J ends lost 0 bases and 4 bases respectively, with 10 bases between them. The CDR3 DNA reads as TGCGCCAGCAGCCAAGATATAGTGGAGTACAATGAGCAGTTCTTC. Protein sequence: CASSQDIVEYNEQFF.

This clonotype was counted at least ten times. The chain combines TRBV5-5 with TRBJ2-7; 14 bases fit TRBD2. The germline V gene encodes CDR1 SGHKS and CDR2 YYEKEE (reference sequence). Trimming cost V 4 bases and J 6 bases; bases outside gene matches: 6. The CDR3 has 15 amino acids. CDR3 sequence (DNA): TGTGCCAGCAGCCGGACTAGCGGGGGGCCGGGCGAGCAGTACTTC. Translated, it gives CASSRTSGGPGEQYF. Full variable domain (remainder filled in from reference TRBV5-5 and TRBJ2-7): DAGVTQSPTHLIKTRGQQVTLRCSPISGHKSVSWYQQVLGQGPQFIFQYYEKEERGRGNFPDRFSARQFPNYSSELNVNALLLGDSALYLCASSRTSGGPGEQYFGPGTRLTVT.

In its sample, this clonotype was seen a few times. The chain employs TRBV5-1 and TRBJ1-2; no clear D. CDR1 and CDR2 (germline): SGHRS, YFSETQ. This CDR3 region has 14 residues. Trimming took off 1 base at V and 8 bases at J, with 15 bases between the two ends. CDR3 amino acids: CASSLSSSGGGYTF. The DNA for the CDR3 is TGCGCCAGCAGCTTGAGCAGTTCTGGTGGGGGCTACACCTTC.

At least ten counts were recorded for this clonotype. This rearrangement joins TRBV6-5 to TRBJ2-3; TRBD1 aligns across 11 bases. The V and J ends lost 6 bases and 10 bases, in that order; junction bases with no gene match: 12. Germline V CDR1 and CDR2: MNHEY, SVGAGI. This CDR3 is built from 15 residues. The CDR3 sequence: CASRPGQGGSGAQYF. In DNA, the CDR3 is TGTGCCAGCAGACCGGGACAGGGGGGTTCGGGGGCGCAGTATTTT.